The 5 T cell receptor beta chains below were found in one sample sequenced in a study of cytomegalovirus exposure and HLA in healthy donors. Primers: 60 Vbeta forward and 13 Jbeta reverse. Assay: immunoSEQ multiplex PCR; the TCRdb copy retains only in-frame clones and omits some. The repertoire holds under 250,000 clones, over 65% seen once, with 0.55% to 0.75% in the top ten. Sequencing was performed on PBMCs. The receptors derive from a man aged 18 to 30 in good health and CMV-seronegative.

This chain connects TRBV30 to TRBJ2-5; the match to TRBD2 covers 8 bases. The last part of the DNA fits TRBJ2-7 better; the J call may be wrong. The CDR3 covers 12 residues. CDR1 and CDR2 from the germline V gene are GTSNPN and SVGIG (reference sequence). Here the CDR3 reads CAWSLGGDEQYF. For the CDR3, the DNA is TGTGCCTGGAGTCTCGGGGGGGACGAGCAGTACTTC.

The CDR3 DNA is TGTGCCAGCAGGAGGGTGGGAGGAGGCGAGCAGTACTTC. As protein: CASRRVGGGEQYF. The rearrangement uses TRBV2 and TRBJ2-7; TRBD2 might be the D (6 bases). Between the trimmed V and J ends, which lost 6 bases and 6 bases, there was a span of 15 bases. Per the germline V gene, CDR1 is SNHLY and CDR2 is FYNNEI. The CDR3 has 13 residues.

The CDR3 loop reads CASSFQRNSPLHF. As DNA, the CDR3 is TGTGCCAGCAGCTTCCAGAGGAATTCACCCCTCCACTTT. The chain uses TRBV11-2 and TRBJ1-6; D unclear. V was clipped by 3 bases and J by 7 bases, with 7 bases between them. The CDR3 is made up of 13 amino acids. Germline CDR1 is SGHAT and CDR2 is FQNNGV.

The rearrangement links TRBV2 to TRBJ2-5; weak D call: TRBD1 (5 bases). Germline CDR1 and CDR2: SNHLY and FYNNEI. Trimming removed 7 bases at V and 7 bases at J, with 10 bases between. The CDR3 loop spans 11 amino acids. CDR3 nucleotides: TGTGCCAGCATATTAACAGGGACCCAGTACTTC. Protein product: CASILTGTQYF.

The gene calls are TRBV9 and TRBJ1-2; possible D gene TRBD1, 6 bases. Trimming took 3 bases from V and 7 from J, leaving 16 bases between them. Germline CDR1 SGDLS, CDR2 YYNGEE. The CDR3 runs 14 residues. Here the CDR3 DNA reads TGTGCCAGCAGCGGCCGCACAGGGTACCTTGGCTACACCTTC. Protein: CASSGRTGYLGYTF.